These 5 T cell receptor beta chains were all obtained from the same sample, sequenced in a study of technical replicates of blood from several donors. Here immunoSEQ multiplex PCR was the method, and the copy in TCRdb shows in-frame clones only, minus some. Of 100,000 or so clones listed, almost 97% are singletons. The material sequenced was T cells isolated from PBMCs. Every receptor here comes from a human donor in good health.

This chain joins TRBV19 and TRBJ1-4; 8 bases match TRBD1. J gave up 8 bases and V 3 bases, and 8 bases lay outside the gene matches. The CDR3 loop spans 15 amino acids. Per germline, CDR1 LNHDA and CDR2 SQIVND (reference sequence). The CDR3 reads CASSMLAGGEEKLFF. CDR3 coding DNA: TGTGCCAGTAGTATGTTGGCAGGGGGCGAGGAAAAACTGTTTTTT.

V gene TRBV4-3 combines with J gene TRBJ2-7; 8 bases line up with TRBD1. The CDR3 consists of 15 residues. The J segment lost 6 bases and the V segment lost 3 bases, leaving 10 bases of the junction unmatched. Germline lookup yields CDR1 LGHNA and CDR2 YSLEER. CDR3 sequence: CASSQSTGGFAEQYF. The DNA of the CDR3 is TGCGCCAGCAGCCAGTCCACAGGGGGATTTGCCGAGCAGTACTTC.

The chain links TRBV4-3 to TRBJ1-4, with TRBD1 matching 8 bases. CDR1 LGHNA and CDR2 YSLEER come from the germline V gene. This CDR3 region has 16 residues. With 6 bases clipped from V and 6 bases from J, the junction kept 12 bases outside the gene matches. CDR3 sequence (DNA): TGCGCCAGCAGTCCCACGTGGACAGGGAAGGATGAAAAACTGTTTTTT. Its protein is CASSPTWTGKDEKLFF.

The gene calls are TRBV9 and TRBJ1-1; TRBD1 aligns across 8 bases. This CDR3 has 14 amino acids. Germline CDR1 reads SGDLS; CDR2 reads YYNGEE. After removal of 0 bases from V and 3 bases from J, the junction contained 1 base not matched to a gene. CDR3 residues: CASSVEQGDTEAFF. The DNA of the CDR3 is TGTGCCAGCAGCGTAGAACAGGGGGACACTGAAGCTTTCTTT.

The chain couples TRBV5-5 to TRBJ1-1, with TRBD1 matching 8 bases. The J segment lost 1 base and the V segment lost 0 bases, leaving 11 bases of the junction unmatched. Germline lookup yields CDR1 SGHKS and CDR2 YYEKEE (reference sequence). There are 18 residues in the CDR3. As DNA, the CDR3 is TGTGCCAGCAGCTTGGCCTTGACAGGGGTCAAATCGAACACTGAAGCTTTCTTT. Residues: CASSLALTGVKSNTEAFF.